A selection of T cell receptor beta chains follows, all from one sample in a study of blood T cell repertoires in COVID-19. Here immunoSEQ multiplex PCR was the method, and the copy in TCRdb shows in-frame clones only, minus some. Of more than 250,000 clones listed, 80% to 90% are singletons. The specimen sequenced was peripheral blood. The receptor set was obtained from a man younger than 35 who had recovered from COVID-19. Both conserved end residues are part of each CDR3. The order of the fields is V gene, J gene, clone size, D gene, CDR3 protein. A D gene is named only where the DNA matches it firmly. Size values are once, few and many counts, or a class for expanded clones, and some rows have none.

v_gene: TRBV4-1; j_gene: TRBJ2-1; abundance: NA; d_gene: TRBD2; CDR3aa: CASSQAGGKYNEQFF
v_gene: TRBV6-5; j_gene: TRBJ1-2; abundance: NA; d_gene: TRBD1; CDR3aa: CASSWLGQGDGYTF
v_gene: TRBV5-6; j_gene: TRBJ1-2; abundance: NA; d_gene: NA; CDR3aa: CASSLAGAGNYGYTF
v_gene: TRBV7-8; j_gene: TRBJ2-7; abundance: NA; d_gene: NA; CDR3aa: CASSLGRDYEQYF
v_gene: TRBV3-1/TRBV3-2; j_gene: TRBJ2-1; abundance: NA; d_gene: NA; CDR3aa: CASSQDSWGAAGEQFF
v_gene: TRBV11-3; j_gene: TRBJ1-3; abundance: few; d_gene: NA; CDR3aa: CASSLDRADSGNTIYF
v_gene: TRBV18; j_gene: TRBJ1-2; abundance: NA; d_gene: NA; CDR3aa: CASSPLGGDNYGYTF
v_gene: TRBV3-1/TRBV3-2; j_gene: TRBJ2-5; abundance: NA; d_gene: NA; CDR3aa: CASSQVTEETQYF
v_gene: TRBV19; j_gene: TRBJ2-1; abundance: NA; d_gene: TRBD2; CDR3aa: CASSNLAGGSNEQFF
v_gene: TRBV7-8; j_gene: TRBJ2-7; abundance: NA; d_gene: TRBD2; CDR3aa: CASSLKRGASYEQYF
v_gene: TRBV19; j_gene: TRBJ1-1; abundance: NA; d_gene: NA; CDR3aa: CASSSRGTEAFF
v_gene: TRBV30; j_gene: TRBJ2-1; abundance: NA; d_gene: TRBD2; CDR3aa: CAWTRGGQDEQFF
v_gene: TRBV6-5; j_gene: TRBJ2-1; abundance: NA; d_gene: NA; CDR3aa: CASRGPLVSEQFF
v_gene: TRBV4-1; j_gene: TRBJ2-2; abundance: NA; d_gene: TRBD1; CDR3aa: CASSQALDRVVDRELFF
v_gene: TRBV4-1; j_gene: TRBJ2-5; abundance: once; d_gene: NA; CDR3aa: CASSPAVQETQYF
v_gene: TRBV3-1/TRBV3-2; j_gene: TRBJ1-2; abundance: NA; d_gene: NA; CDR3aa: CASSQEFPTEGYTF
v_gene: TRBV19; j_gene: TRBJ1-5; abundance: NA; d_gene: NA; CDR3aa: CASSVAGQTYSNQPQHF
v_gene: TRBV7-2; j_gene: TRBJ2-3; abundance: NA; d_gene: NA; CDR3aa: CASSLWAPTDTQYF
v_gene: TRBV9; j_gene: TRBJ1-4; abundance: once; d_gene: TRBD1; CDR3aa: CASSPQGATNEKLFF
v_gene: TRBV6-5; j_gene: TRBJ2-2; abundance: once; d_gene: TRBD1; CDR3aa: CASSRQGEGELFF
v_gene: TRBV13; j_gene: TRBJ2-5; abundance: NA; d_gene: TRBD1; CDR3aa: CASSLGAQGARETQYF
v_gene: TRBV6-5; j_gene: TRBJ2-2; abundance: NA; d_gene: TRBD1; CDR3aa: CASSRNRGDTGELFF
v_gene: TRBV24-1; j_gene: TRBJ1-1; abundance: once; d_gene: NA; CDR3aa: CATSDRAGEGGNTEAFF
v_gene: TRBV4-3; j_gene: TRBJ2-1; abundance: NA; d_gene: TRBD2; CDR3aa: CASSQEVPAGDLYNEQFF
v_gene: TRBV7-2; j_gene: TRBJ1-4; abundance: NA; d_gene: NA; CDR3aa: CASRARGLNEKLFF